This T cell receptor (beta chain) was captured by sequencing in a study of T cells after yellow fever vaccination. Trimming took off 6 bases at V and 3 bases at J, with 18 bases between the two ends. Germline V gene data show CDR1 as KGHSH and CDR2 as LQKENI. The CDR3 consists of 15 residues. TCRdb analysed the 5' RACE reads with MiXCR anew, one entry per CDR3 protein. The sample records 500,000 to 650,000 distinct CDR3 sequences, around an eighth being singletons. This clonotype was recorded many times. The sample consisted of PBMCs, taken on the day of the yellow fever booster vaccination. This sequence joins TRBV18 and TRBJ2-7, with unresolved D. The source of this sequence is a man aged 25-45 years who received the YFV17D yellow fever vaccine. The CDR3 loop reads CASSQTSTGRYEQYF. The DNA for the CDR3 is TGTGCCAGCTCTCAAACATCAACGGGCCGCTACGAGCAGTACTTC.